The 28 T cell receptor beta chains reported below all come from one sample, sequenced in a study of blood T cells in healthy people across ages (dated by TCRdb to the mid-2010s). The library came from 5' RACE. Sequencer: Illumina HiSeq 2500. A second PCR of roughly 6 to 11 cycles was run with a J-beta primer mix and a sample-barcoded 5' primer. The public sequencing data were trimmed at Q25 with fastp and processed into clonotypes with MiXCR by TCRdb, which kept only in-frame beta chains. All rows with the same CDR3 protein become a single entry with the most common DNA and genes. The sample table lists about 780,000 distinct CDR3 sequences, more than 35% of them with a count of one. The ten most abundant clones make up less than 20% of the sample. The sample taken for sequencing was blood. All receptors derive from a man aged 80 or over in good health.

This clonotype was counted only a few times. This chain uses TRBV2 with TRBJ2-1, with 7 bases that match TRBD1. This CDR3 is built from 13 residues. From germline, CDR1 is SNHLY and CDR2 FYNNEI. Trimming at V came to 7 bases and at J to 5 bases, leaving 5 bases not matched to a gene. The CDR3, as DNA: TGTGCCAGCATACCGACAGGGAACAATGAGCAGTTCTTC. Its translation: CASIPTGNNEQFF.

Only a few counts were recorded for this clonotype. The gene calls are TRBV5-1 and TRBJ1-2, with 8 bases that match TRBD1. CDR1 SGHRS and CDR2 YFSETQ come from the germline V gene. Unmatched junction bases numbered 7, after V lost 0 bases and J lost 3 bases. CDR3 length: 16 amino acids. CDR3: CASSLGQGPGDYGYTF. CDR3 DNA sequence: TGCGCCAGCAGCTTGGGACAGGGGCCGGGGGACTATGGCTACACCTTC. The variable domain in full, with the rest retrieved from reference TRBV5-1 and TRBJ1-2, is KAGVTQTPRYLIKTRGQQVTLSCSPISGHRSVSWYQQTPGQGLQFLFEYFSETQRNKGNFPGRFSGRQFSNSRSEMNVSTLELGDSALYLCASSLGQGPGDYGYTFGSGTRLTVV.

This chain joins TRBV29-1 and TRBJ1-3; D not certain. Trimming took 6 bases from V and 0 from J, leaving 3 bases between them. The germline gives CDR1 SQVTM, CDR2 ANQGSEA. The CDR3 is made up of 11 amino acids. The CDR3 DNA follows: TGCAGCGTAGGCTCTGGAAACACCATATATTTT. Translation gives CSVGSGNTIYF. The full variable domain, completed using reference TRBV29-1 and TRBJ1-3, is SAVISQKPSRDICQRGTSLTIQCQVDSQVTMMFWYRQQPGQSLTLIATANQGSEATYESGFVIDKFPISRPNLTFSTLTVSNMSPEDSSIYLCSVGSGNTIYFGEGSWLTVV.

The V call is TRBV18, the J call TRBJ1-5; D is undetermined. Trimming shortened V by 3 bases and J by 6 bases, and 9 bases separated the two germline ends. The germline CDR1 and CDR2 sequences are KGHSH and LQKENI. The CDR3 contains 13 residues. The CDR3 bases are TGTGCCAGCTCACCCGGGAATCTTCAGCCCCAGCATTTT. This encodes CASSPGNLQPQHF.

The CDR3 is CASSTGRSNQPQHF. CDR3 in DNA: TGTGCCAGCAGCACAGGGAGGAGCAATCAGCCCCAGCATTTT. The rearrangement joins TRBV5-5 to TRBJ1-5, with D possibly TRBD1 on 6 matching bases. CDR3 length: 14 residues. Trimming took off 4 bases at V and 1 base at J, with 9 bases between the two ends. Looked up from germline, CDR1 is SGHKS and CDR2 is YYEKEE (reference sequence).

Turning to this clonotype: This may be a read error: a much more frequent sequence differs by one nucleotide. The J gene is TRBJ1-2, the V gene TRBV6-1, with TRBD1 matching over 7 bases. From germline, CDR1 is MNHNS and CDR2 SASEGT. CDR3 length: 14 residues. V was pared by 0 bases and J by 8 bases, with 6 bases of the junction left unmatched. The CDR3 DNA reads TGTGCCAGCAGTGAAGCCGGGACAGAAGGCGGCTACACCTTC. It is translated as CASSEAGTEGGYTF.

This clonotype has only a few counts. This chain's CDR3 is CSVAGNRNQPQHF. The CDR3 bases are TGCAGCGTAGCAGGGAATCGCAATCAGCCCCAGCATTTT. This chain links TRBV29-1 with TRBJ1-5, with D possibly being TRBD1 (5 bases). The CDR3 runs 13 residues. Germline-derived CDR1 and CDR2 are SQVTM and ANQGSEA. Trimming cost V 6 bases and J 2 bases, with 11 bases left between them.

This clonotype showed up just once. The chain uses TRBV3-1 and TRBJ2-3, with D maybe TRBD1 (6 bases). Germline CDR1 reads LGHDT; CDR2 reads YNNKEL (reference sequence). The CDR3 has 16 residues. V lost 0 bases and J 5 bases, leaving 15 bases between the germline ends. This CDR3 is CASSQDSPGARDTQYF. DNA for the CDR3: TGTGCCAGCAGCCAAGATAGTCCAGGGGCGAGAGATACGCAGTATTTT.

This CDR3 is CASSFTTEVSYEQYF. Here the CDR3 DNA reads TGTGCCAGCAGTTTTACGACAGAGGTTTCCTACGAGCAGTACTTC. This sequence joins TRBV28 and TRBJ2-7; TRBD1 might be the D (5 bases). This CDR3 is built from 15 residues. V was shortened by 3 bases and J by 1 base, with 13 bases between the two germline ends. CDR1 is MDHEN, CDR2 SYDVKM, per germline.

There are many counts of this clonotype. The chain links TRBV7-2 to TRBJ2-1; 11 nucleotides agree with TRBD2. Trimming removed 5 bases from V and 8 bases from J; junction bases left unmatched: 8. The CDR3 has 15 residues. CDR1 is SGHTA and CDR2 is FQGNSA in the germline V gene. As DNA, the CDR3 is TGTGCCAGCAGCGCCACTAGCGGGAGTATCCATGAGCAGTTCTTC. It specifies CASSATSGSIHEQFF.

This chain uses TRBV7-9 with TRBJ2-7, with a possible D match to TRBD2 (6 bases). The ends were cut back, 5 bases at V and 6 bases at J, with 17 bases in the middle. The V gene's germline CDR1 is SEHNR and CDR2 FQNEAQ (reference sequence). This CDR3 contains 14 residues. The CDR3 reads CASSPGTGEGEQYF. The CDR3 nucleotides are TGTGCCAGCAGCCCCGGGACGGGAGAAGGCGAGCAGTACTTC.

J is TRBJ1-4 and V is TRBV12-3 or TRBV12-4; D gene ambiguous. V dropped 4 bases and J dropped 8 bases, with 11 bases sitting between them. The CDR3 is made up of 13 amino acids. This CDR3 reads CASSSQMGEKLFF. The CDR3 bases are TGTGCCAGCAGTTCCCAGATGGGGGAAAAACTGTTTTTT.

Notes on this clonotype: One base away lies a much larger clone, so this may be a sequencing read error. The V gene is TRBV10-3, the J gene TRBJ2-1; 10 bases are shared with TRBD2. The DNA end is a closer match to TRBJ2-7, so the J assignment may be wrong. This CDR3 spans 17 amino acids. From germline, CDR1 is ENHRY and CDR2 SYGVKD. In DNA, the CDR3 is TGTGCCATCAGTTCTACTATAGCGGGAGGCTCCTACAATGAGCAGTACTTC. It encodes CAISSTIAGGSYNEQYF.

V usage is TRBV24-1 and J usage is TRBJ2-1; TRBD2 is a possible D gene (5 bases). Germline loops: CDR1 KGHDR, CDR2 SFDVKD. There are 16 residues in the CDR3. Trimming stripped 5 bases from V and 13 bases from J, with 26 bases between. The CDR3 protein is CATSAWDPGKQETQFF. CDR3 DNA: TGTGCCACCAGTGCTTGGGATCCGGGAAAACAAGAGACCCAGTTCTTC.

As to this clonotype: With a much larger clone just one base away, this may be a read error. The chain is built from TRBV27 and TRBJ2-3; D ambiguous. Germline assignment: CDR1 MNHEY and CDR2 SMNVEV (reference sequence). Trimming shortened V by 6 bases and J by 5 bases, and 6 bases separated the two germline ends. This CDR3 has 11 amino acids. In nucleotides, the CDR3 is TGTGCCAGCAGATCACTAGATACGCAGTATTTT. It specifies CASRSLDTQYF.

A remark on this clonotype: This may come from a read error, since a much larger clone is one base off. This chain connects TRBV11-2 to TRBJ2-1; D gene unclear. Trimming took 1 base from V and 8 from J, leaving 6 bases between them. The CDR3 consists of 12 residues. CDR1 is SGHAT and CDR2 is FQNNGV in the germline V gene. CDR3 DNA: TGTGCCAGCAGCTTAGGGGTCTATGAGCAGTTCTTC. Translation: CASSLGVYEQFF.

V usage is TRBV6-5 and J usage is TRBJ1-1, with D possibly TRBD1 on 5 matching bases. The CDR3 has 15 residues. V was clipped by 6 bases and J by 1 base, with 15 bases between them. Germline CDR1 reads MNHEY; CDR2 reads SVGAGI. The CDR3 region has the DNA TGTGCCAGCAGACGATCAGGGTCATGGAACACTGAAGCTTTCTTT. Its translation: CASRRSGSWNTEAFF.

This clonotype has only a few counts. J is TRBJ2-2 and V is TRBV6-1; 11 bases match TRBD2. Germline V gives CDR1 MNHNS, CDR2 SASEGT. The V gene end was trimmed by 8 bases and the J gene end by 2 bases; junction bases not matched to a gene: 4. This CDR3 contains 15 residues. The CDR3 reads CASSGLAVNTGELFF. As DNA, the CDR3 is TGTGCCAGCTCGGGACTAGCGGTAAACACCGGGGAGCTGTTTTTT.

The chain combines TRBV12-3 or TRBV12-4 with TRBJ2-1; perhaps TRBD1 as D (6 bases). The germline V and J ends were trimmed by 6 bases and 5 bases, with 17 bases remaining between them. This CDR3 contains 15 residues. The CDR3 DNA follows: TGTGCCAGCAGCATGTACAGGGACATGGACAATGAGCAGTTCTTC. As protein: CASSMYRDMDNEQFF.

This clonotype appeared once. One end of the junction is discordant with germline, which a read error may explain. The rearrangement links TRBV5-1 to TRBJ2-3; 11 bases map to TRBD2. The CDR3 extends over 16 amino acids. Germline values: CDR1 SGHRS, CDR2 YFSETQ. The CDR3 is CAGSTGTSGSTDTQYF. In DNA form, the CDR3 reads TGCGCCGGCAGCACCGGGACTAGCGGTAGCACAGATACGCAGTATTTT.

This clonotype has just a few counts. This chain joins TRBV5-1 and TRBJ2-5; the D is unclear. Germline V gene sequence: CDR1 SGHRS, CDR2 YFSETQ. The V gene lost 0 bases and the J gene lost 6 bases, with 9 bases spanning the gap. The CDR3 has 13 residues. CDR3 sequence reads: CASSLDPRQTQYF. CDR3 in DNA: TGCGCCAGCAGCTTGGATCCCCGGCAGACCCAGTACTTC. Full variable domain (outside the CDR3, taken from reference TRBV5-1 and TRBJ2-5): KAGVTQTPRYLIKTRGQQVTLSCSPISGHRSVSWYQQTPGQGLQFLFEYFSETQRNKGNFPGRFSGRQFSNSRSEMNVSTLELGDSALYLCASSLDPRQTQYFGPGTRLLVL.

J is TRBJ2-3 and V is TRBV7-2, with 8 bases lining up with TRBD1. This CDR3 comprises 14 residues. The germline CDR1 and CDR2 sequences are SGHTA and FQGNSA. V lost 2 bases, J lost 4 bases, and 2 bases stayed unmatched. The CDR3 sequence: CASSLQGAADTQYF. The CDR3 bases are TGTGCCAGCAGCTTACAGGGGGCGGCAGATACGCAGTATTTT.

The chain recombines TRBV30 with TRBJ1-5; D not resolved. CDR3 length: 13 residues. Trimming left V 1 base short and J 1 base short, with 5 bases between. CDR1 GTSNPN and CDR2 SVGIG come from the germline V gene (reference sequence). The CDR3 bases are TGTGCCTGGAGTGCCGGGAGCAATCAGCCCCAGCATTTT. Protein sequence: CAWSAGSNQPQHF.

The chain has TRBV20-1 and TRBJ2-5; D assignment may be TRBD1 or TRBD2 (5 bases each). The CDR3 is 15 amino acids. In germline, CDR1 is DFQATT, CDR2 SNEGSKA (reference sequence). V was shortened by 3 bases and J by 4 bases, with 18 bases between the two germline ends. The chain's CDR3 is CSASAGAGIRETQYF. CDR3 sequence (DNA): TGCAGTGCTAGCGCCGGGGCAGGGATAAGAGAGACCCAGTACTTC.

The rearrangement links TRBV20-1 to TRBJ2-5, with unresolved D. The CDR3 loop spans 12 amino acids. CDR1 and CDR2 (germline): DFQATT, SNEGSKA (reference sequence). V was clipped by 6 bases and J by 3 bases, with 11 bases between them. The CDR3 DNA reads TGCAGTGCAACCGGGCCTAAAGAGACCCAGTACTTC. Its translation is CSATGPKETQYF.

V and J are TRBV10-3 and TRBJ2-5; D not certain. The DNA end lines up better with TRBJ2-7; the J call may be wrong. The germline CDR1 and CDR2 sequences are ENHRY and SYGVKD. The CDR3 is 12 residues long. The CDR3 reads CAISDKGYEQYF. DNA of the CDR3: TGTGCCATCAGTGATAAGGGCTACGAGCAGTACTTC.

This clonotype was observed a handful of times. This chain links TRBV5-1 with TRBJ2-7; D unclear. This CDR3 spans 15 amino acids. Looked up from germline, CDR1 is SGHRS and CDR2 is YFSETQ. V lost 1 base, J lost 5 bases, and 16 bases lay in between. The DNA for the CDR3 is TGCGCCAGCAGCTTGAAGGTGGCAGGAACGAACGAGCAGTACTTC. Its protein product is CASSLKVAGTNEQYF.

Comment on this clonotype: A much larger clone lies a single base off, so this may be a read error. The chain joins TRBV28 to TRBJ2-3; 11 nucleotides match TRBD2. The CDR3 extends over 15 amino acids. V lost 5 bases and J lost 5; bases outside the gene matches: 6. From germline, CDR1 is MDHEN and CDR2 SYDVKM. The CDR3 loop is CASSAPGTSGDTQYF. The DNA for the CDR3 is TGTGCCAGCAGTGCCCCCGGGACTAGCGGAGATACGCAGTATTTT.